These 14 T cell receptor beta chains came from one sample sequenced in a study of sequential checkpoint blockade in melanoma. Generated by immunoSEQ multiplex PCR, the TCRdb table keeps only in-frame clones and is missing some. Here the sample spans tens of thousands of clones, almost 85% being singletons. Treatment in this sample: randomized to nivolumab then ipilimumab (arm A) or the reverse (arm B). The sample consisted of CD8+ T cells sorted from blood (inferred from file names), taken from a patient given nivolumab and ipilimumab in sequence. The receptors originated from a human donor with melanoma.

The chain couples TRBV7-2 to TRBJ2-7, with 8 positions matching TRBD2. The CDR3 loop spans 14 amino acids. Germline lookup yields CDR1 SGHTA and CDR2 FQGNSA. J lost 6 bases, V lost 1 base, and 5 bases had no gene match. CDR3 sequence reads: CASSLDGGAGEQYF. CDR3 in DNA: TGTGCCAGCAGCTTAGACGGGGGGGCCGGCGAGCAGTACTTC.

The chain links TRBV28 to TRBJ2-1, with a tentative D call TRBD2 (6 bases). The V end lost 6 bases, the J end lost 4 bases, and 10 bases lay between the germline ends. This CDR3 is 13 amino acids long. The V gene's germline CDR1 is MDHEN and CDR2 SYDVKM. CDR3 loop: CASRIGGYNEQFF. CDR3 nucleotides: TGTGCCAGCAGAATCGGGGGTTACAATGAGCAGTTCTTC.

This rearrangement joins TRBV7-9 to TRBJ2-5; tentatively, D is TRBD2 (6 bases). The CDR3 consists of 13 residues. CDR1 is SEHNR, CDR2 FQNEAQ, per germline (reference sequence). V lost 5 bases and J lost 7, with 14 bases in between. The CDR3 DNA is TGTGCCAGCAGCCCAACCTCAGCGGGGACCCAGTACTTC. It is translated as CASSPTSAGTQYF.

The chain links TRBV19 to TRBJ1-1; a weak D match, TRBD1 (6 bases). This CDR3 region has 14 residues. Germline V CDR1 and CDR2: LNHDA, SQIVND (reference sequence). The germline V and J ends were trimmed by 11 bases and 1 base, with 17 bases remaining between them. The CDR3 region has the DNA TGTGCCGGAAAACAGGGAGCACGGAACACTGAAGCTTTCTTT. It translates to CAGKQGARNTEAFF.

In this sample, this clone turned up a few times. One end of the junction fails to match germline, which may point to a read error. This chain uses TRBV4-2 with TRBJ2-1, with 13 bases that match TRBD2. Germline-derived CDR1 and CDR2 are LGHNA and YNFKEQ. This CDR3 has 18 residues. CDR3 residues: CASSEDPIGLAGVGEQFF. The CDR3, as DNA: TGTGCCAGCAGCGAAGACCCCATAGGACTAGCGGGAGTGGGGGAGCAGTTCTTC.

This sequence joins TRBV5-4 and TRBJ2-1; 13 positions agree with TRBD2. V dropped 2 bases and J dropped 8; count of bases not matched to a gene: 7. The length of the CDR3 is 16 residues. Germline assignment: CDR1 SGHNT and CDR2 YYREEE (reference sequence). The CDR3 nucleotides are TGTGCCAGCAGCTTTGAACTAGCGGGGGGGGGAGATGAGCAGTTCTTC. Amino acids: CASSFELAGGGDEQFF.

The rearrangement links TRBV7-9 to TRBJ2-7; tentatively, D is TRBD2 (5 bases). Germline assignment: CDR1 SEHNR and CDR2 FQNEAQ (reference sequence). The CDR3 extends over 13 amino acids. V was shortened by 5 bases and J by 5 bases, with 13 bases between the two germline ends. The DNA for the CDR3 is TGTGCCAGCAGCGCTAGCCCCGGCCACGAGCAGTACTTC. Its translation is CASSASPGHEQYF. Drawing the rest from reference TRBV7-9 and TRBJ2-7, the complete variable domain is DTGVSQNPRHKITKRGQNVTFRCDPISEHNRLYWYRQTLGQGPEFLTYFQNEAQLEKSRLLSDRFSAERPKGSFSTLEIQRTEQGDSAMYLCASSASPGHEQYFGPGTRLTVT.

By sample fraction, this clone is medium-sized (0.01 to 0.1%). The rearrangement joins TRBV6-4 to TRBJ2-6; D is uncertain. V was shortened by 0 bases and J by 1 base, with 4 bases between the two germline ends. The CDR3 contains 15 residues. Germline CDR1 reads MRHNA; CDR2 reads SNTAGT. CDR3 DNA: TGTGCCAGCAGTGACTCACAATCTGGGGCCAACGTCCTGACTTTC. Its protein is CASSDSQSGANVLTF.

The chain has TRBV5-4 and TRBJ1-5; D is undetermined. V was clipped by 4 bases and J by 8 bases, with 10 bases between them. Per germline, CDR1 SGHNT and CDR2 YYREEE (reference sequence). The CDR3 is 12 amino acids. CDR3 loop: CASSAFGEPQHF. Here the CDR3 DNA reads TGTGCCAGCAGCGCCTTCGGGGAGCCCCAGCATTTT.

The chain carries TRBV19 and TRBJ1-1; TRBD1 matches 8 bases. The germline CDR1 and CDR2 sequences are LNHDA and SQIVND (reference sequence). With 5 bases clipped from V and 3 bases from J, the junction kept 11 bases outside the gene matches. This CDR3 is built from 16 residues. Here the CDR3 reads CASSALDRARDTEAFF. The CDR3 coding sequence is TGTGCCAGTAGTGCACTGGACAGGGCGAGGGACACTGAAGCTTTCTTT. The full variable domain, rest sourced from reference TRBV19 and TRBJ1-1, is DGGITQSPKYLFRKEGQNVTLSCEQNLNHDAMYWYRQDPGQGLRLIYYSQIVNDFQKGDIAEGYSVSREKKESFPLTVTSAQKNPTAFYLCASSALDRARDTEAFFGQGTRLTVV.

V usage is TRBV5-1 and J usage is TRBJ2-7, with 10 bases fitting TRBD1. The CDR3 covers 13 residues. Trimming took 4 bases from V and 6 from J; bases not matched to a gene: 4. Germline V gene data show CDR1 as SGHRS and CDR2 as YFSETQ. CDR3 in amino acids: CASSPGTGVEQYF. The CDR3 nucleotides read TGCGCCAGCAGCCCTGGGACAGGGGTCGAGCAGTACTTC.

V usage is TRBV4-1 and J usage is TRBJ2-2; no firm D call. Per germline, CDR1 MGHRA and CDR2 YSYEKL. There are 13 residues in the CDR3. The V end lost 3 bases, the J end lost 6 bases, and 8 bases lay between the germline ends. This CDR3 reads CASSHSEAGELFF. The CDR3 DNA reads as TGCGCCAGCAGCCACAGCGAAGCCGGGGAGCTGTTTTTT.

The CDR3 region is CATSSPSPPQFF. CDR3 DNA sequence: TGTGCCACCAGTAGCCCAAGTCCCCCTCAGTTCTTC. The chain recombines TRBV15 with TRBJ2-1, with D unresolved. Trimming took 6 bases from V and 13 from J, leaving 16 bases between them. Germline V lookup: CDR1 LNHNV, CDR2 YYDKDF (reference sequence). The CDR3 has 12 residues.

This clone appeared a single time. The rearrangement uses TRBV30 and TRBJ1-5, with 8 bases identical to TRBD1. Germline V gives CDR1 GTSNPN, CDR2 SVGIG (reference sequence). The CDR3 is 15 residues long. With V trimmed by 2 bases and J by 2 bases, 5 bases remained unmatched. The CDR3 DNA sequence: TGTGCCTGGAGTACTGGACAGGGCGGCAATCAGCCCCAGCATTTT. Translation: CAWSTGQGGNQPQHF.